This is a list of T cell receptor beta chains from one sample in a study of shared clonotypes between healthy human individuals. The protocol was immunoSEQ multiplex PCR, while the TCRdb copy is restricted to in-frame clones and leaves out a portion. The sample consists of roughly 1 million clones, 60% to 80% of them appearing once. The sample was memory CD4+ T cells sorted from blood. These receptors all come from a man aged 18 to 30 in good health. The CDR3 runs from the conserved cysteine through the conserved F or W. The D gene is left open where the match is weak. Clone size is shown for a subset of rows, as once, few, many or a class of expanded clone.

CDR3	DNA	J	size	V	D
CASYGQGQETQYF	TGTGCCAGCTACGGACAGGGCCAAGAGACCCAGTACTTC	TRBJ2-5	.	TRBV18	TRBD1
CASNMNTGELFF	TGTGCCAGCAACATGAACACCGGGGAGCTGTTTTTT	TRBJ2-2	.	TRBV7-2	.
CASSPGEVGEAFF	TGTGCCAGCAGCCCGGGGGAGGTAGGTGAAGCTTTCTTT	TRBJ1-1	.	TRBV6-1	.
CASSRTGDGYTF	TGTGCCAGTAGTAGGACAGGGGATGGCTACACCTTC	TRBJ1-2	.	TRBV19	TRBD1
CASSGGLASYEQYF	TGTGCCAGCAGCGGGGGACTAGCCTCCTACGAGCAGTACTTC	TRBJ2-7	few	TRBV7-2	TRBD2
CASRTTYEQYF	TGTGCCAGCAGGACCACCTACGAGCAGTACTTC	TRBJ2-7	.	TRBV6-1	.
CASSPRQGGTDTQYF	TGCGCCAGCAGCCCCCGACAGGGTGGTACAGATACGCAGTATTTT	TRBJ2-3	.	TRBV5-1	TRBD1
CASSQERSGRAYEQYF	TGCGCCAGCAGCCAAGAGAGAAGCGGGAGGGCCTACGAGCAGTACTTC	TRBJ2-7	once	TRBV4-1	TRBD2
CASSAQASGPPETQYF	TGTGCCAGCAGCGCCCAGGCTAGCGGGCCACCGGAGACCCAGTACTTC	TRBJ2-5	.	TRBV5-6	TRBD2
CASSPGTSVPQQYF	TGCGCCAGCAGCCCCGGGACTAGCGTTCCGCAGCAGTACTTC	TRBJ2-7	.	TRBV5-1	TRBD2